The clone carrying this T cell receptor beta chain was counted a few times. The sample originates from a study of blood T cell repertoires in COVID-19. Study summary: Samples representing acute and convalescent COVID-19 were sourced from the United States, Italy and Spain.

Using immunoSEQ multiplex PCR, the repertoire was profiled, and TCRdb retains in-frame clones only, with some absent. The table has tens of thousands of clones, approximately 84% seen once; the top ten hold 10% to 15%. V dropped 5 bases and J dropped 4 bases, with 15 bases sitting between them. The V gene's germline CDR1 is SEHNR and CDR2 FQNEAQ (reference sequence). The CDR3 is 15 amino acids. This rearrangement joins TRBV7-9 to TRBJ1-3; D possibly corresponds to TRBD1 (6 bases). The sequence came from a man in his fifties with COVID-19, enrolled during active disease. Material for sequencing was peripheral blood. The CDR3 region is CASSPPGVRGNTIYF. CDR3 bases: TGTGCCAGCAGCCCTCCAGGGGTCCGAGGAAACACCATATATTTT.